The source of this T cell receptor (beta chain) is a study of T cells in Graves' hyperthyroidism and ophthalmopathy. Ten or more counts support this clonotype. Its antigen is unknown. The source material, RNA transcripts, was used to amplify TCR beta CDR3 regions. HTBI primers were employed in a first-round RT-PCR of the TCR CDR3. From the multiplex PCR reads, TCRdb called clonotypes with MiXCR, one entry per CDR3 protein. The profile covers about 510,000 distinct CDR3 sequences, with 11% to 15% appearing a single time and 11% to 15% taken by the ten largest. General study points: It was a median 6.5 months before onset that the model predicted ophthalmopathy.

Trimming removed 0 bases from V and 5 bases from J; junction bases left unmatched: 3. The CDR3 is 15 amino acids. CDR1 is SEHNR and CDR2 is FQNEAQ in the germline V gene (reference sequence). The sequenced sample consisted of blood. This TCR derives from a woman between 40 and 50 years old with Graves' hyperthyroidism. The chain couples TRBV7-9 to TRBJ2-7; TRBD2 matches at 11 bases. The CDR3 DNA reads TGTGCCAGCAGCTTAGCGTCTAGCGGGAGGAACGAGCAGTACTTC. It specifies CASSLASSGRNEQYF.